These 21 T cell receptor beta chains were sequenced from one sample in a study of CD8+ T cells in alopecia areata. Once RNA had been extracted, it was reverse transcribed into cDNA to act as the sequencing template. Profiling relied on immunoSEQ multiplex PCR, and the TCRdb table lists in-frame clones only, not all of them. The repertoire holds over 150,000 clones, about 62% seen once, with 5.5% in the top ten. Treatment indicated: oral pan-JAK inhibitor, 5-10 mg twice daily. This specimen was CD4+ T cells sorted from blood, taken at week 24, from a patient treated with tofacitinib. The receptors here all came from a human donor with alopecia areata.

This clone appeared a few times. The CDR3 loop reads CASRISSYEQYF. The CDR3 DNA reads TGTGCCAGTCGGATTTCCTCCTACGAGCAGTACTTC. The chain is built from TRBV11-2 and TRBJ2-7; D is ambiguous. V was cut by 9 bases and J by 0 bases, with 9 bases left in between. Germline V CDR1 and CDR2: SGHAT, FQNNGV. This CDR3 is 12 amino acids long.

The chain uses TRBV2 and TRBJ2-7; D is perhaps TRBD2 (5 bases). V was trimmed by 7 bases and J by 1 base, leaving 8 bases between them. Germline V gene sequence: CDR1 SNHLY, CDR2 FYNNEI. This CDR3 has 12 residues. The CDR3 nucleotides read TGTGCCAGCAAGTGGGAGTCCTACGAGCAGTACTTC. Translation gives CASKWESYEQYF.

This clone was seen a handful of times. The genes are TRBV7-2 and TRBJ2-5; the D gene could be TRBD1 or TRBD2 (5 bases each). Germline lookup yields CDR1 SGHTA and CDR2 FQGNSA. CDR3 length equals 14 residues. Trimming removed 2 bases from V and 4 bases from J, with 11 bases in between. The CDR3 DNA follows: TGTGCCAGCAGCTTAAACGGGGCGGGAGAGACCCAGTACTTC. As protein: CASSLNGAGETQYF.

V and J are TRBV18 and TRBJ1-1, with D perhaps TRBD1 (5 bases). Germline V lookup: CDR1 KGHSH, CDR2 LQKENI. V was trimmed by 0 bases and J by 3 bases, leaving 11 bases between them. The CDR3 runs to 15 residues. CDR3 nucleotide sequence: TGTGCCAGCTCACCACCGGTGGGGGACGACACTGAAGCTTTCTTT. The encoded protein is CASSPPVGDDTEAFF.

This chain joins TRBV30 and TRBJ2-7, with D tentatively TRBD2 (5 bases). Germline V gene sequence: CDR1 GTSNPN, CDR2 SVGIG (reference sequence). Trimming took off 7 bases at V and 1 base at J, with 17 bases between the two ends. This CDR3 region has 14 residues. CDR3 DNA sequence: TGTGCCTTTCAGGAGCGGACCCGGTCCTACGAGCAGTACTTC. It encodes CAFQERTRSYEQYF.

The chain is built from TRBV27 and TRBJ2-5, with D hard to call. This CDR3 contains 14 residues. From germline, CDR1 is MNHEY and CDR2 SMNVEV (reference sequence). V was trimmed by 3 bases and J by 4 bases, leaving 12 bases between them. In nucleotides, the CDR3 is TGTGCCAGCAGTTTTCTGGGGAACGCAGAGACCCAGTACTTC. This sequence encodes CASSFLGNAETQYF.

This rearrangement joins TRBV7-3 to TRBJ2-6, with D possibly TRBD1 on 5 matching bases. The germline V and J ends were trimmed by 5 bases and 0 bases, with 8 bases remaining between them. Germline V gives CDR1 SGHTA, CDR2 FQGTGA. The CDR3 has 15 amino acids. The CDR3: CASSPTGSGANVLTF. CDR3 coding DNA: TGTGCCAGCAGCCCAACAGGCTCTGGGGCCAACGTCCTGACTTTC.

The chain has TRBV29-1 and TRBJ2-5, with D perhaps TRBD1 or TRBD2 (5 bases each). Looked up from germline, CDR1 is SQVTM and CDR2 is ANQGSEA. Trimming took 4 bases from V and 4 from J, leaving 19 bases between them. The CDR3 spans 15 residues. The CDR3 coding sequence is TGCAGCGTTGGATTAGATGGGACCGAGGGAGAGACCCAGTACTTC. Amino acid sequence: CSVGLDGTEGETQYF. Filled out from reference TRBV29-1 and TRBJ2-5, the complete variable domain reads SAVISQKPSRDICQRGTSLTIQCQVDSQVTMMFWYRQQPGQSLTLIATANQGSEATYESGFVIDKFPISRPNLTFSTLTVSNMSPEDSSIYLCSVGLDGTEGETQYFGPGTRLLVL.

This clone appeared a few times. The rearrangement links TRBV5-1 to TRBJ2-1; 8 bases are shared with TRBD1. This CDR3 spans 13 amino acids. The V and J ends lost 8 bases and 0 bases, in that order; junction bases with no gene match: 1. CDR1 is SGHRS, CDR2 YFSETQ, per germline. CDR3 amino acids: CASGQGSYNEQFF. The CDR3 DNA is TGCGCCAGTGGACAGGGCTCCTACAATGAGCAGTTCTTC.

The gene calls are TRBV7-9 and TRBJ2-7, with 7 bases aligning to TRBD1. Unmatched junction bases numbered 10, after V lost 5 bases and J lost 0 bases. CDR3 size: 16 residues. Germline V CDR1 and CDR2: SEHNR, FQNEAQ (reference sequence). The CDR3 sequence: CASSGGHRGSSYEQYF. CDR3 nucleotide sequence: TGTGCCAGCAGCGGCGGCCACAGGGGAAGCTCCTACGAGCAGTACTTC.

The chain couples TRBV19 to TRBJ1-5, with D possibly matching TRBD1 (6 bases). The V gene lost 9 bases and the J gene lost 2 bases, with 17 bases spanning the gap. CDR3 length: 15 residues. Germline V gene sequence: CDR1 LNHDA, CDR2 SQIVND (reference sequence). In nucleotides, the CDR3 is TGTGCCAGCACTATAACAGGGATGGGCAATCAGCCCCAGCATTTT. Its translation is CASTITGMGNQPQHF.

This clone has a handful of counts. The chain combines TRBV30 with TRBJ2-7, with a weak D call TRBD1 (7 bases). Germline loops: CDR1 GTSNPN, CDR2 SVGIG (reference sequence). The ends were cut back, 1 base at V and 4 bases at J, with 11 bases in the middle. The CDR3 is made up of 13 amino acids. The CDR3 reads CAWSGTGGYEQYF. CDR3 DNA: TGTGCCTGGAGTGGGACAGGAGGGTACGAGCAGTACTTC. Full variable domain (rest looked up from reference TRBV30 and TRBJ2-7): SQTIHQWPATLVQPVGSPLSLECTVEGTSNPNLYWYRQAAGRGLQLLFYSVGIGQISSEVPQNLSASRPQDRQFILSSKKLLLSDSGFYLCAWSGTGGYEQYFGPGTRLTVT.

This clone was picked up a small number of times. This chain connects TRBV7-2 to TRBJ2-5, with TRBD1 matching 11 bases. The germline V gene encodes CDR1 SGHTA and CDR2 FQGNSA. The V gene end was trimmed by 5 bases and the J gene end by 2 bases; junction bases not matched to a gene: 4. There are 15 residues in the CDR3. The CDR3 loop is CASSARDRGQETQYF. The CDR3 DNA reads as TGTGCCAGCAGCGCCAGGGACAGGGGGCAAGAGACCCAGTACTTC.

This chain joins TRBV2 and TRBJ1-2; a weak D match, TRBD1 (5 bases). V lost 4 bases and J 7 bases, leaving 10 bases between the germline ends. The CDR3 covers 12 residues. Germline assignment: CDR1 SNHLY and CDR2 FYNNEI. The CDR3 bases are TGTGCCAGCAGTGGGGGGAGTGGTGGCTACACCTTC. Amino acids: CASSGGSGGYTF. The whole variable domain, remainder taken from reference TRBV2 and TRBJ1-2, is EPEVTQTPSHQVTQMGQEVILRCVPISNHLYFYWYRQILGQKVEFLVSFYNNEISEKSEIFDDQFSVERPDGSNFTLKIRSTKLEDSAMYFCASSGGSGGYTFGSGTRLTVV.

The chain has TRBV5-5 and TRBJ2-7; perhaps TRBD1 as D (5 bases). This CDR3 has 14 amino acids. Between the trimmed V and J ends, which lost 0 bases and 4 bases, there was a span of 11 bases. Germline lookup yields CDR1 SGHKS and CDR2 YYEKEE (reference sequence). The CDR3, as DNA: TGTGCCAGCAGCTTGGTAGGCAGGGCATACGAGCAGTACTTC. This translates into CASSLVGRAYEQYF.

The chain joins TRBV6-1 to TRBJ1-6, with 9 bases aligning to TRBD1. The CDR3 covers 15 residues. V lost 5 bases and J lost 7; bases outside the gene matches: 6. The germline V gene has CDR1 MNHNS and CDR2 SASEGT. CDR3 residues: CASSLGGTGNSPLHF. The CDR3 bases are TGTGCCAGCAGTTTGGGAGGGACAGGGAATTCACCCCTCCACTTT.

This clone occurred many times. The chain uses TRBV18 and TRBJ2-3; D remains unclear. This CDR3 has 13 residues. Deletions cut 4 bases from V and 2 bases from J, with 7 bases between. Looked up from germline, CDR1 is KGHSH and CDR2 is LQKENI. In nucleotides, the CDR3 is TGTGCCAGCTCACAGGGTTTCACAGATACGCAGTATTTT. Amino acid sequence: CASSQGFTDTQYF.

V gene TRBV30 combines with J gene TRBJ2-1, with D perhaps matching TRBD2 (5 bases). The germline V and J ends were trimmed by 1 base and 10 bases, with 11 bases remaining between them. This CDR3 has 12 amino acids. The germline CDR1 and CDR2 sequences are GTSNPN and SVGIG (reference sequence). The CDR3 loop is CAWSAGVGEQFF. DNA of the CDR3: TGTGCCTGGAGTGCCGGGGTGGGGGAGCAGTTCTTC.

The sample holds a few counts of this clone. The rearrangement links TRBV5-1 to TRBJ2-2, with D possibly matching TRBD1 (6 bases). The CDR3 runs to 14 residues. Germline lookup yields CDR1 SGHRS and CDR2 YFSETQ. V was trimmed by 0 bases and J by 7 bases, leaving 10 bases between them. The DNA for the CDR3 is TGCGCCAGCAGCTTGGAGGGGGATGTCGGGGAGCTGTTTTTT. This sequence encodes CASSLEGDVGELFF.

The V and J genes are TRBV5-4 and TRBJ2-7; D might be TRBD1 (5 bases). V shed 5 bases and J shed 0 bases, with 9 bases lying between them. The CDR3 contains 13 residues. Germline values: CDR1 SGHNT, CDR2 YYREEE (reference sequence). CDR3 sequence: CASREDISYEQYF. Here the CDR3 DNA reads TGTGCCAGCAGAGAGGACATCTCCTACGAGCAGTACTTC. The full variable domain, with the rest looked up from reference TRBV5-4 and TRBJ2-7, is ETGVTQSPTHLIKTRGQQVTLRCSSQSGHNTVSWYQQALGQGPQFIFQYYREEENGRGNFPPRFSGLQFPNYSSELNVNALELDDSALYLCASREDISYEQYFGPGTRLTVT.

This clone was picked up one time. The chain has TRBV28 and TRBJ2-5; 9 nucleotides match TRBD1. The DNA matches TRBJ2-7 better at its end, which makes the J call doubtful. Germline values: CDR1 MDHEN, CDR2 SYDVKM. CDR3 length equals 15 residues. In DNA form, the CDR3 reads TGTGCCAGCAGTTTCGTTGGGACAGGGAATTACGAGCAGTACTTC. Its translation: CASSFVGTGNYEQYF.